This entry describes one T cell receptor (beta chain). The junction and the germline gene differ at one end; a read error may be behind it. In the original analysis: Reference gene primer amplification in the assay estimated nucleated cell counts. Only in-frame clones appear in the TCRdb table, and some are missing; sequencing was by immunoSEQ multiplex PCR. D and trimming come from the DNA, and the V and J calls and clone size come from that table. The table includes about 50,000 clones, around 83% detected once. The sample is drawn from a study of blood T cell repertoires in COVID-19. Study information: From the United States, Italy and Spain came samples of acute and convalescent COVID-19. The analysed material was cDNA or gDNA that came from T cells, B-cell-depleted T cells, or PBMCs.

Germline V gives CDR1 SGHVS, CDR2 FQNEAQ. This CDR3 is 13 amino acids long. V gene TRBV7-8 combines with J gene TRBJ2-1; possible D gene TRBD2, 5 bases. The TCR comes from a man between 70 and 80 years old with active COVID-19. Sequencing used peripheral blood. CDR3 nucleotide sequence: TGTGCCAGCAGATTAGGAGGTCCCAATGAGCAGTTCTTC. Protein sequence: CASRLGGPNEQFF.